This entry concerns a single TCR beta chain. The antigen remains unidentified. This entry comes from a study of persistence of HIV-infected CD4 T cells. Study results and caveats: TCRbeta richness was lower in CMV- and Gag-responding cells than in anti-CD3/anti-CD28-responding cells. Antigen-responding cells were enriched for degenerate expanded CDR3beta sequences.

V shed 6 bases, J shed 7 bases, and the junction held 8 bases outside the gene matches. The CDR3 extends over 15 amino acids. Germline loops: CDR1 MDHEN, CDR2 SYDVKM. An overlapping HIV-1 Gag peptide pool stimulated these cells at about 0.91 ug/peptide/mL. Memory cells lacking CD40L and CD69 with high CD45RO were sorted. Donors had undetectable plasma HIV-1 RNA, under 50 copies/mL, for 4+ years. Before stimulation, PBMCs underwent CD8+ T cell depletion. The immunoSEQ assay was version 4, run in survey mode. The repertoire was sequenced with immunoSEQ multiplex PCR; TCRdb's copy has only in-frame clones and lacks some. The sample lists roughly 32,000 clones; 80% to 90% were seen once.

This sample comprised CD4+ T cells sorted from PBMCs after roughly 18-hour stimulation, obtained from a patient who received antiretroviral therapy. The chain links TRBV28 to TRBJ2-7; 14 bases line up with TRBD2. The receptor was derived from an adult woman with HIV who was CMV-seropositive. CDR3: CASRPPGLAGEEQYF. The CDR3 DNA reads as TGTGCCAGCAGACCCCCGGGACTAGCGGGAGAAGAGCAGTACTTC. The full variable domain, in which reference TRBV28 and TRBJ2-7 provide the parts outside the CDR3, is DVKVTQSSRYLVKRTGEKVFLECVQDMDHENMFWYRQDPGLGLRLIYFSYDVKMKEKGDIPEGYSVSREKKERFSLILESASTNQTSMYLCASRPPGLAGEEQYFGPGTRLTVT.